This T cell receptor beta chain appears in the sequencing data of a study of early T cells in non-severe SARS-CoV-2 infection. Across the study: Sequenced material consisted of bulk RNA (from unsorted whole blood), and chains were unpaired.

TCRdb re-derived calls from the 5' RACE reads in MiXCR, one entry per CDR3 protein. The table has about 60,000 distinct CDR3 sequences, 8% to 10% seen once. The germline V and J ends were trimmed by 3 bases and 1 base, with 6 bases remaining between them. There are 13 residues in the CDR3. The germline V gene encodes CDR1 KGHSH and CDR2 LQKENI. The rearrangement links TRBV18 to TRBJ1-1; D not certain. The source of this sequence is an adult who was a healthcare worker with PCR-confirmed SARS-CoV-2 infection or an uninfected control (not recorded which). Specimen: whole blood. The CDR3 here is CASSPYENTEAFF. The CDR3 DNA follows: TGTGCCAGCTCACCGTACGAGAACACTGAAGCTTTCTTT. The complete variable domain, with remaining parts taken from reference TRBV18 and TRBJ1-1, reads NAGVMQNPRHLVRRRGQEARLRCSPMKGHSHVYWYRQLPEEGLKFMVYLQKENIIDESGMPKERFSAEFPKEGPSILRIQQVVRGDSAAYFCASSPYENTEAFFGQGTRLTVV.